Listed below are T cell receptor beta chains from one sample, sequenced in a study of Ad26.COV2.S vaccination and SARS-CoV-2 variants. Profiled with immunoSEQ multiplex PCR; TCRdb holds only in-frame clones, not every one. The profile shows under 300,000 clones, approximately 90% of them singletons. Sequencing was performed on peripheral blood, taken in a trial of Ad26.COV2.S vaccine versus placebo. Receptor source: a person between 18 and 59 years old who received the Ad26.COV2.S COVID-19 vaccine or a placebo. The CDR3 runs from the conserved cysteine through the conserved F or W. A D gene is named only where the DNA matches it firmly. Clone size is stated in some rows and not others, as once, few, many or a class when expanded.

J gene: TRBJ2-3
D gene: TRBD2
clone size: .
V gene: TRBV30
CDR3 DNA: TGTGCCTGGACGAAGGCGGGGGGGCCGTCCTTAACAGATACGCAGTATTTT
CDR3 protein: CAWTKAGGPSLTDTQYF

J gene: TRBJ2-3
D gene: .
clone size: .
V gene: TRBV5-1
CDR3 DNA: TGCGCCAGCAGGGGCGGGGAAGGCACAGATACGCAGTATTTT
CDR3 protein: CASRGGEGTDTQYF

J gene: TRBJ2-3
D gene: .
clone size: .
V gene: TRBV6-5
CDR3 DNA: TGTGCCAGCAGACCCCAGGGAAATACGCAGTATTTT
CDR3 protein: CASRPQGNTQYF

J gene: TRBJ1-1
D gene: .
clone size: .
V gene: TRBV25-1
CDR3 DNA: TGTGCCAGCGGGTCACGGAACACTGAAGCTTTCTTT
CDR3 protein: CASGSRNTEAFF

J gene: TRBJ2-1
D gene: .
clone size: .
V gene: TRBV6-2/TRBV6-3
CDR3 DNA: TGTGCCAGCAGTCGTCGCGCTTGGAGGGTCAATGAGCAGTTCTTC
CDR3 protein: CASSRRAWRVNEQFF

J gene: TRBJ1-1
D gene: .
clone size: few
V gene: TRBV5-1
CDR3 DNA: TGCGCCAGCAGTCGAATGGACACGTTTAACACTGAAGCTTTCTTT
CDR3 protein: CASSRMDTFNTEAFF

J gene: TRBJ2-2
D gene: TRBD2
clone size: .
V gene: TRBV7-3
CDR3 DNA: TGTGCCAGCAGTATAGCGGGAGGGCCGGGGGAGCTGTTTTTT
CDR3 protein: CASSIAGGPGELFF

J gene: TRBJ2-5
D gene: TRBD1
clone size: once
V gene: TRBV7-9
CDR3 DNA: TGTGCCAGCAGCCCCCGGACAGGTACGGAGACCCAGTACTTC
CDR3 protein: CASSPRTGTETQYF

J gene: TRBJ2-1
D gene: TRBD2
clone size: once
V gene: TRBV10-3
CDR3 DNA: TGTGCCATCAGTGAGGGACTAGCGGGGGGGGAGCAGTTCTTC
CDR3 protein: CAISEGLAGGEQFF

J gene: TRBJ1-2
D gene: .
clone size: once
V gene: TRBV6-5
CDR3 DNA: TGTGCCAGCAGCGTACAGATGAATTCTAACTATGGCTACACCTTC
CDR3 protein: CASSVQMNSNYGYTF

J gene: TRBJ2-1
D gene: TRBD2
clone size: .
V gene: TRBV4-1
CDR3 DNA: TGCGCCAGCAGCCATCCACCGACTAGCGGGAGGAATGAGCAGTTCTTC
CDR3 protein: CASSHPPTSGRNEQFF

J gene: TRBJ1-6
D gene: .
clone size: .
V gene: TRBV30
CDR3 DNA: TGTGCCTGGAGAGGTCTACCTAATTTCCATAATTCACCCCTCCACTTT
CDR3 protein: CAWRGLPNFHNSPLHF

J gene: TRBJ2-2
D gene: TRBD1
clone size: .
V gene: TRBV5-5
CDR3 DNA: TGTGCCAGCAGCCTGGGACAGGGGACCGGGGAGCTGTTTTTT
CDR3 protein: CASSLGQGTGELFF

J gene: TRBJ1-6
D gene: .
clone size: .
V gene: TRBV5-8
CDR3 DNA: TGTGCCAGCAGCTTCGGTGTTAAAGGATATTCACCCCTCCACTTT
CDR3 protein: CASSFGVKGYSPLHF

J gene: TRBJ1-2
D gene: .
clone size: once
V gene: TRBV2
CDR3 DNA: TGTGCCAGCAGTGAAGACTCCGGCTACACCTTC
CDR3 protein: CASSEDSGYTF

J gene: TRBJ2-3
D gene: .
clone size: few
V gene: TRBV6-2/TRBV6-3
CDR3 DNA: TGTGCCAGCAGTTACCCCCGGAAGACAGATACGCAGTATTTT
CDR3 protein: CASSYPRKTDTQYF

J gene: TRBJ1-6
D gene: .
clone size: .
V gene: TRBV9
CDR3 DNA: TGTGCCAGCAGCGAAGGGGGTAGAACAGGGTCACCCCTCCACTTT
CDR3 protein: CASSEGGRTGSPLHF

J gene: TRBJ2-3
D gene: TRBD1
clone size: .
V gene: TRBV6-5
CDR3 DNA: TGTGCCAGCAGCCTACAGGGGCCAGATACGCAGTATTTT
CDR3 protein: CASSLQGPDTQYF

J gene: TRBJ2-7
D gene: .
clone size: .
V gene: TRBV29-1
CDR3 DNA: TGCAGCGCCGCGGGACAAAACCCCTACGAGCAGTACTTC
CDR3 protein: CSAAGQNPYEQYF

J gene: TRBJ2-6
D gene: TRBD1
clone size: .
V gene: TRBV5-4
CDR3 DNA: TGTGCCAGCAGCCTAAATCAGGGGGCGGAAGGGGCCAACGTCCTGACTTTC
CDR3 protein: CASSLNQGAEGANVLTF

J gene: TRBJ2-2
D gene: .
clone size: .
V gene: TRBV4-1
CDR3 DNA: TGCGCCAGCAGCCACCCCAGGGGGGAAAACACCGGGGAGCTGTTTTTT
CDR3 protein: CASSHPRGENTGELFF

J gene: TRBJ2-1
D gene: .
clone size: .
V gene: TRBV29-1
CDR3 DNA: TGCAGCGTTCGCAACCTCCAGTACAATGAGCAGTTCTTC
CDR3 protein: CSVRNLQYNEQFF

J gene: TRBJ2-4
D gene: TRBD2
clone size: .
V gene: TRBV7-2
CDR3 DNA: TGTGCCAGCAGCTCTCTAGCGGGAGTGGGCAAAAACATTCAGTACTTC
CDR3 protein: CASSSLAGVGKNIQYF

J gene: TRBJ1-4
D gene: .
clone size: .
V gene: TRBV2
CDR3 DNA: TGTGCCAGCAACACAGTAGGAGCAACTAATGAAAAACTGTTTTTT
CDR3 protein: CASNTVGATNEKLFF

J gene: TRBJ2-6
D gene: .
clone size: .
V gene: TRBV19
CDR3 DNA: TGTGCCAGTACCCCTGCATCTGGGGCCAACGTCCTGACTTTC
CDR3 protein: CASTPASGANVLTF

J gene: TRBJ2-5
D gene: TRBD1
clone size: .
V gene: TRBV6-5
CDR3 DNA: TGTGCCAGCATCTTCAACAGGGGAGAGACCCAGTACTTC
CDR3 protein: CASIFNRGETQYF

J gene: TRBJ1-6
D gene: .
clone size: .
V gene: TRBV27
CDR3 DNA: TGTGCCAGCAGTTCCCCGCGGGGGGGTCGTTATTCACCCCTCCACTTT
CDR3 protein: CASSSPRGGRYSPLHF

J gene: TRBJ2-1
D gene: .
clone size: .
V gene: TRBV7-9
CDR3 DNA: TGTGCCAGCAGCTCAGAAGGAGGTCCTAGCTCCTACAATGAGCAGTTCTTC
CDR3 protein: CASSSEGGPSSYNEQFF

J gene: TRBJ2-5
D gene: TRBD1
clone size: .
V gene: TRBV6-5
CDR3 DNA: TGTGCCAGCAATCGACAGGGGAACCAAGAGACCCAGTACTTC
CDR3 protein: CASNRQGNQETQYF